The T cell receptor beta chain under discussion was sequenced for a study of breast tumors, draining lymph nodes, adjacent tissues. Germline CDR1 reads MGHRA; CDR2 reads YSYEKL. The ends were cut back, 4 bases at V and 9 bases at J, with 19 bases in the middle. The CDR3 is 14 residues long. Breast cancer patients provided tissue from their axillary draining lymph nodes. Study results and limitations: Compared with lymph nodes, tumors were less diverse; compared with nontumor tissue, more. Compared with basal-like, luminal-like tumors shared significantly more repertoire with nontumor tissue. The lymph node origin of tumor T cells was framed as consistent with a hypothesis, not demonstrated.

A remark on this clonotype: Its antigen is undetermined.

One entry per CDR3 protein results from TCRdb running MiXCR on the multiplex PCR reads. The data contain more than 85,000 distinct CDR3 sequences, about 20% of them singletons. This sequence originates from a female donor with breast cancer. Some clones in this sample may be carry-over from other donors' samples. The chain recombines TRBV4-1 with TRBJ2-7; D not resolved. Sequenced sample: axillary lymph node tissue. The CDR3, as DNA: TGCGCCAGCAGCCCCCTCGGCCAGGCTGAACGGCAGTACTTC. It codes for CASSPLGQAERQYF.